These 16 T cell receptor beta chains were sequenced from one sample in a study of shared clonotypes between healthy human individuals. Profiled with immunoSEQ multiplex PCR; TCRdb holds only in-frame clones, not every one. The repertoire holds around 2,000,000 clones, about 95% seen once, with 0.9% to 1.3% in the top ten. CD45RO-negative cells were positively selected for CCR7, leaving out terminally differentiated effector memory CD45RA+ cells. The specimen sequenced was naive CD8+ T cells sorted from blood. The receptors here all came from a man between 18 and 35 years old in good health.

The DNA for the CDR3 is TGTGCCAGCAGTGATAGTCCCGCGTGGGATGAAAAACTGTTTTTT. Its translation is CASSDSPAWDEKLFF. This rearrangement joins TRBV6-1 to TRBJ1-4; no reliable D call. V was cut by 3 bases and J by 6 bases, with 14 bases left in between. CDR1 and CDR2 (germline): MNHNS, SASEGT. The CDR3 spans 15 residues.

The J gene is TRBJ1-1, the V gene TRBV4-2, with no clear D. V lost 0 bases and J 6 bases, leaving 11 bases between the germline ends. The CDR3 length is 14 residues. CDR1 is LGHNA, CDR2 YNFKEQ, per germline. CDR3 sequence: CASSQDRYIPEAFF. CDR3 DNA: TGTGCCAGCAGCCAAGACAGGTATATCCCTGAAGCTTTCTTT.

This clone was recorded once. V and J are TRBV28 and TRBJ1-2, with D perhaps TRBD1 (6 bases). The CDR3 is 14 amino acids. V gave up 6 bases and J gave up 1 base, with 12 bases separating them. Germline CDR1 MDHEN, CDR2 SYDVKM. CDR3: CASSRDTLNYGYTF. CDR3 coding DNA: TGTGCCAGCAGCCGGGACACCCTTAACTATGGCTACACCTTC.

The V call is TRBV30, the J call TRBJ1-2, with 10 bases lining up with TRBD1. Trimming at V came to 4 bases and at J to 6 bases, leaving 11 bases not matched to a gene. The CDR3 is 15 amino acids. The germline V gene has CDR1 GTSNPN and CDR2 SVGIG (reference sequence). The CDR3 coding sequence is TGTGCCTGGAATCCGGGACAGGGGTTTTTGGATGGCTACACCTTC. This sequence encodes CAWNPGQGFLDGYTF.

The CDR3 loop reads CASSLTGGAANEQFF. The CDR3 bases are TGTGCCAGCAGCTTAACCGGGGGCGCAGCGAATGAGCAGTTCTTC. The V call is TRBV7-3, the J call TRBJ2-1, with D possibly being TRBD1 or TRBD2 (6 bases each). Germline V CDR1 and CDR2: SGHTA, FQGTGA. The length of the CDR3 is 15 residues. Trimming stripped 0 bases from V and 7 bases from J, with 13 bases between.

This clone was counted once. CDR3 loop: CASSGGQGYAEAFF. In DNA form, the CDR3 reads TGTGCCAGCAGCGGAGGACAGGGTTACGCTGAAGCTTTCTTT. This sequence joins TRBV9 and TRBJ1-1; TRBD1 agrees at 8 bases. The CDR3 is 14 amino acids. The germline V gene has CDR1 SGDLS and CDR2 YYNGEE. Losses at the gene ends were 3 bases for V and 6 bases for J; bases not matched to a gene: 7.

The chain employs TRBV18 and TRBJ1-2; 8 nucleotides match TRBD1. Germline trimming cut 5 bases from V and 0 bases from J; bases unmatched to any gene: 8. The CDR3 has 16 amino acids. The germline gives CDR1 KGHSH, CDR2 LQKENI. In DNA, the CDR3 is TGTGCCAGCTCAATTGGACAGGGCATTGCTAACTATGGCTACACCTTC. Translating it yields CASSIGQGIANYGYTF.

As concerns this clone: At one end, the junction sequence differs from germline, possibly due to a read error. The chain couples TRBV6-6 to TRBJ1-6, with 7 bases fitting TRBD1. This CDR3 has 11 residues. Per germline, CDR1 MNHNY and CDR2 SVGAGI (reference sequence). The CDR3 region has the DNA TGTGCCAGCACCTCCGCGGGACAGCTCGACTTT. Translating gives CASTSAGQLDF.

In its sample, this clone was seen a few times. CDR3 protein: CASSEFGQGEAFF. CDR3 sequence (DNA): TGTGCCAGCAGTGAATTTGGACAGGGTGAAGCTTTCTTT. The J gene is TRBJ1-1, the V gene TRBV25-1; TRBD1 matches 8 bases. V shed 1 base and J 7 bases; nucleotides not matched to a gene: 2. The CDR3 spans 13 residues. Germline CDR1 MGHDK, CDR2 SYGVNS.

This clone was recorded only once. The CDR3 sequence is CAWSSGVPGNTIYF. CDR3 nucleotides: TGTGCCTGGAGTTCGGGGGTCCCTGGAAACACCATATATTTT. The chain is built from TRBV30 and TRBJ1-3, with D perhaps TRBD1 (5 bases). V lost 2 bases and J 2 bases, leaving 10 bases between the germline ends. The CDR3 contains 14 residues. CDR1 and CDR2 (germline): GTSNPN, SVGIG (reference sequence).

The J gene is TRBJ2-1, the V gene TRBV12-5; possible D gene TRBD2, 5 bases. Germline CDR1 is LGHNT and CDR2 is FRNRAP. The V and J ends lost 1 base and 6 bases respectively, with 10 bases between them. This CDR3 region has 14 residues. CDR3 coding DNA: TGTGCTAGTGGTTTGGGAGACTACCTCAATGAGCAGTTCTTC. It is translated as CASGLGDYLNEQFF.

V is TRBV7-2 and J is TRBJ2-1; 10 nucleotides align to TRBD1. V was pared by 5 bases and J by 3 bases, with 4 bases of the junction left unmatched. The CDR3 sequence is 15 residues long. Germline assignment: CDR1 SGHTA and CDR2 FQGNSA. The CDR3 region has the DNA TGTGCCAGCAGCGCGACAGGGGGCGGCTACAATGAGCAGTTCTTC. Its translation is CASSATGGGYNEQFF.

The CDR3 DNA reads TGTGCCAGCAGTGAAGGGCGGGTTTGGGTGAACACCGGGGAGCTGTTTTTT. Translated, it gives CASSEGRVWVNTGELFF. This chain links TRBV6-1 with TRBJ2-2, with a tentative D call TRBD2 (5 bases). The CDR3 sequence is 17 residues long. The germline CDR1 and CDR2 sequences are MNHNS and SASEGT. Trimming stripped 1 base from V and 1 base from J, with 13 bases between.

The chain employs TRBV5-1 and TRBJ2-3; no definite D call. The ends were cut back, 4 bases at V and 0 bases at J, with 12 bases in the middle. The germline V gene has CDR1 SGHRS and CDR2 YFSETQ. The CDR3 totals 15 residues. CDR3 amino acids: CASSIIESSTDTQYF. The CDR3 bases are TGCGCCAGCAGCATTATAGAGTCTAGCACAGATACGCAGTATTTT.

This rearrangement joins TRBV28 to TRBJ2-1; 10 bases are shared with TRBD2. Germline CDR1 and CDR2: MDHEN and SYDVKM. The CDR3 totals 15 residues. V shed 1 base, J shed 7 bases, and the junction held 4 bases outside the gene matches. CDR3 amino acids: CASSLSSGSENEQFF. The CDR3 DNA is TGTGCCAGCAGTTTATCTAGCGGGAGCGAAAATGAGCAGTTCTTC.

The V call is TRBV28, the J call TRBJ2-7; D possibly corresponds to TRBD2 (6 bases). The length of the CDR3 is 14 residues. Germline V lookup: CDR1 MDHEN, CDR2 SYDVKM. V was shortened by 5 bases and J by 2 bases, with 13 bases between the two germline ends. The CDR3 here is CASSGEVLAYEQYF. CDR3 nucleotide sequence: TGTGCCAGCAGTGGGGAGGTTCTAGCCTACGAGCAGTACTTC.